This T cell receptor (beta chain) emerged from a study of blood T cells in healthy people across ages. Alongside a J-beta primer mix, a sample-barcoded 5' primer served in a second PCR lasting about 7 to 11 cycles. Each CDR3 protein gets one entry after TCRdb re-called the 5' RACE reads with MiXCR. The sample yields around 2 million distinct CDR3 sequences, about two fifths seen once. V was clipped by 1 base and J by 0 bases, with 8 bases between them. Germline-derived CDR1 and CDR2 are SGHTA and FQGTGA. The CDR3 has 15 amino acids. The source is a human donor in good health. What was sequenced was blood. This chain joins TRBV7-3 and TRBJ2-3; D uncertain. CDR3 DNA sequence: TGTGCCAGCAGCTTAATGGAGTCTAGCACAGATACGCAGTATTTT. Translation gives CASSLMESSTDTQYF.